The 12 T cell receptor beta chains listed next were all sequenced from one sample in a study of vaccination effects on CD4 cells after COVID-19. No antigen has been identified for these receptors. Profiling relied on immunoSEQ multiplex PCR, and the TCRdb table lists in-frame clones only, not all of them. The sample has tens of thousands of clones, more than 70% seen once. In the ViraFEST assay, antigen-specific CD4+ clonotypes were identified by expansion after peptide-pool stimulation. It was after approximately 11 days of culture that CD4+ T cells were isolated. Each participant received a vaccine that was either BNT162b2 or mRNA-1273, given as two doses. The source material was CD4+ T cells from PBMCs cultured with HCoV-229E spike peptides, sampled after COVID-19 vaccination. The receptor source for this set is a human donor who received a COVID-19 vaccine.

The CDR3 spells CASSQGSLTVNYGYTF. DNA of the CDR3: TGCGCCAGCAGCCAAGGATCCTTGACAGTTAACTATGGCTACACCTTC. The chain employs TRBV4-3 and TRBJ1-2; tentatively, D is TRBD1 (5 bases). The CDR3 covers 16 residues. Germline values: CDR1 LGHNA, CDR2 YSLEER. The V end lost 1 base, the J end lost 1 base, and 13 bases lay between the germline ends.

Here the CDR3 DNA reads TGTGCCAGCGGAGACAGGGGCGGTGGCTACACCTTC. Encoded protein: CASGDRGGGYTF. This chain links TRBV6-4 with TRBJ1-2; TRBD1 aligns across 8 bases. V shed 8 bases and J 7 bases; nucleotides not matched to a gene: 6. This CDR3 has 12 amino acids. Germline CDR1 is MRHNA and CDR2 is SNTAGT.

The chain recombines TRBV19 with TRBJ1-2; 8 bases are shared with TRBD1. V shed 1 base, J shed 2 bases, and the junction held 3 bases outside the gene matches. Germline loops: CDR1 LNHDA, CDR2 SQIVND (reference sequence). The CDR3 extends over 15 amino acids. The CDR3 loop reads CASSIGDRPNYGYTF. The CDR3 DNA follows: TGTGCCAGTAGTATAGGGGACAGGCCAAACTATGGCTACACCTTC.

This clone has only a few counts. The chain carries TRBV2 and TRBJ1-5; 11 bases match TRBD1. The germline gives CDR1 SNHLY, CDR2 FYNNEI. The CDR3 covers 15 residues. V lost 6 bases to trimming and J lost 2 bases; unmatched junction nucleotides: 3. CDR3 nucleotides: TGTGCCAGCAGAAGGGACAGGGGGGGCAATCAGCCCCAGCATTTT. Encoded protein: CASRRDRGGNQPQHF.

This clone was seen a few times. This rearrangement joins TRBV3-1 (or the pseudogene TRBV3-2) to TRBJ1-1, with D uncertain. V was clipped by 5 bases and J by 10 bases, with 20 bases between them. The CDR3 extends over 14 amino acids. Germline V gene sequence: CDR1 LGHDT, CDR2 YNNKEL (reference sequence). The CDR3 sequence is CASSSGVTPKGAFF. As DNA, the CDR3 is TGTGCCAGCAGCTCGGGAGTGACACCTAAGGGAGCTTTCTTT.

This clone was picked up one time. The rearrangement joins TRBV7-8 to TRBJ2-2; maybe TRBD1 (6 bases). This CDR3 is built from 16 residues. V was shortened by 5 bases and J by 0 bases, with 13 bases between the two germline ends. Germline assignment: CDR1 SGHVS and CDR2 FQNEAQ. CDR3 region: CASSTRDNANTGELFF. The CDR3 DNA is TGTGCCAGCAGCACCCGGGACAACGCGAACACCGGGGAGCTGTTTTTT.

This clone was counted only a few times. The chain uses TRBV6-1 and TRBJ2-7; D may be TRBD2 (5 bases). The CDR3 extends over 17 amino acids. V was cut by 1 base and J by 0 bases, with 16 bases left in between. The germline V gene has CDR1 MNHNS and CDR2 SASEGT. CDR3 coding DNA: TGTGCCAGCAGTGAAGGAGGGTTGCTAGCCAGCTCCTACGAGCAGTACGTC. Amino acids: CASSEGGLLASSYEQYV.

J is TRBJ1-4 and V is TRBV18; D remains unclear. The CDR3 covers 13 residues. Germline CDR1 KGHSH, CDR2 LQKENI. Between the trimmed V and J ends, which lost 1 base and 7 bases, there was a span of 7 bases. The CDR3 spells CASSPLRGEKLFF. CDR3 coding DNA: TGTGCCAGCTCACCACTCCGGGGTGAAAAACTGTTTTTT.

The chain couples TRBV23-1 to TRBJ1-6, with TRBD1 as a possible D gene (6 bases). TRBV23-1 is treated as an ORF (open reading frame) with a function not yet certain. This CDR3 has 14 residues. V was clipped by 1 base and J by 8 bases, with 9 bases between them. The DNA for the CDR3 is TGCGCCAGCAGTCAATGGACAGAAGATTCACCCCTCCACTTT. Protein: CASSQWTEDSPLHF.

This chain joins TRBV19 and TRBJ1-2; TRBD1 might be the D (5 bases). The CDR3 has 14 amino acids. The germline CDR1 and CDR2 sequences are LNHDA and SQIVND (reference sequence). The ends were cut back, 2 bases at V and 8 bases at J, with 15 bases in the middle. The CDR3 is CASSISRGDGGYTF. The CDR3 bases are TGTGCCAGTAGTATATCCCGGGGCGACGGGGGCTACACCTTC. Variable domain in full (rest from reference TRBV19 and TRBJ1-2): DGGITQSPKYLFRKEGQNVTLSCEQNLNHDAMYWYRQDPGQGLRLIYYSQIVNDFQKGDIAEGYSVSREKKESFPLTVTSAQKNPTAFYLCASSISRGDGGYTFGSGTRLTVV.

This chain links TRBV5-1 with TRBJ1-2, with TRBD1 identical over 11 bases. CDR1 and CDR2 (germline): SGHRS, YFSETQ. V trimming: 2 bases; J trimming: 7 bases; junction bases outside the gene matches: 7. This CDR3 spans 15 amino acids. CDR3 in DNA: TGCGCCAGCAGCTTTTTAGGACAGGGGGCGCGTGGCTACACCTTC. It yields the protein CASSFLGQGARGYTF.

The genes are TRBV12-5 and TRBJ1-2, with D possibly being TRBD1 (6 bases). Germline CDR1 and CDR2: LGHNT and FRNRAP. V was pared by 1 base and J by 7 bases, with 10 bases between. The CDR3 spans 13 residues. CDR3 amino acids: CASGLGTGFGYTF. As DNA, the CDR3 is TGTGCTAGTGGTTTGGGAACAGGGTTTGGCTACACCTTC. Filled out from reference TRBV12-5 and TRBJ1-2, the complete variable domain reads DARVTQTPRHKVTEMGQEVTMRCQPILGHNTVFWYRQTMMQGLELLAYFRNRAPLDDSGMPKDRFSAEMPDATLATLKIQPSEPRDSAVYFCASGLGTGFGYTFGSGTRLTVV.